This T cell receptor beta chain was profiled in a study of blood T cell repertoires in COVID-19. About the research overall: Sources were T cells, B-cell-depleted T cells, or PBMCs; the material itself was cDNA or gDNA.

The method was immunoSEQ multiplex PCR; TCRdb's version includes in-frame clones alone and lacks a portion of them. The sample includes 250,000 or so clones, 85% to 90% of them seen just once. The Seattle patients joined while their infection was active and were tracked longitudinally afterward. This sequence originates from an older woman with COVID-19, enrolled during active disease. The sequencing input was peripheral blood.

The CDR3 spells CATTHPDDRVRDTQYF. CDR3 nucleotide sequence: TGTGCCACCACCCATCCAGACGACAGGGTCAGAGATACGCAGTATTTT. The V call is TRBV15, the J call TRBJ2-3, with TRBD1 matching over 7 bases. From germline, CDR1 is LNHNV and CDR2 YYDKDF (reference sequence). There are 16 residues in the CDR3. The V gene end was trimmed by 7 bases and the J gene end by 5 bases; junction bases not matched to a gene: 15.